The entry below describes one T cell receptor beta chain. Its antigen is still unknown. This specimen comes from a study of CD8+ T cells in alopecia areata. Study-wide results and caveats: Many expanded lesional clones stayed in scalp and blood while on tofacitinib. Only one nonresponder was present, which leaves the link between baseline CD8+ expansion and response uncertain.

The authors extracted RNA and reverse transcribed it into cDNA as the sequencing template. TCRdb's copy holds only in-frame clones and misses some; the assay was immunoSEQ multiplex PCR. The sample shows over 95,000 clones, 56% of them seen only once. Germline CDR1 SGHDT, CDR2 YYEEEE. The CDR3 sequence is 14 residues long. V shed 4 bases and J shed 1 base, with 11 bases lying between them. The treatment here: oral pan-JAK inhibitor, 5-10 mg twice daily. The sorting of PBMCs gave CD4+ and CD8+ T cells. The sequenced sample was CD4+ T cells sorted from blood, obtained at week 24, from a patient treated with tofacitinib. V usage is TRBV5-6 and J usage is TRBJ1-1; D is perhaps TRBD1 (6 bases). The TCR comes from a human donor with alopecia areata. This chain's CDR3 is CASSPLDRNTEAFF. As DNA, the CDR3 is TGTGCCAGCAGCCCTTTGGACAGGAACACTGAAGCTTTCTTT.